What follows describes a single TCR beta chain. Reverse transcription of all isolated RNA meant that expressed TCRB transcripts were sequenced. The protocol was immunoSEQ multiplex PCR, while the TCRdb copy is restricted to in-frame clones and leaves out a portion. Altogether roughly 610,000 clones are present, 15% being singletons, with the ten largest covering about 0.097%. The data are from a study of beta chain features in type 1 diabetes. The CDR3 sequence is 13 residues long. Germline CDR1 MDHEN, CDR2 SYDVKM. Trimming removed 3 bases at V and 11 bases at J, with 16 bases between. This receptor was obtained from a man aged 18 to 30 in good health. The sequencing sample was made of naive CD4+ T cells from blood. This chain uses TRBV28 with TRBJ1-1; perhaps TRBD1 as D (5 bases). In DNA, the CDR3 is TGTGCCAGCAGTTTTTCCTCTCCCAGGGTGGCTTTCTTT. Translated: CASSFSSPRVAFF.